The 9 T cell receptor beta chains presented below share a single source sample, sequenced in a study of post-analysis software for immune sequencing data. These receptors' antigens are unknown. Overall study results and limits: Controls showed lower frequencies than patients for roughly five TRBV segments, and TRBV5-6, TRBV5-1 and TRBV20-1 were among these.

TCR beta cDNA libraries had unique molecular identifiers. TCRdb re-derived calls from the PCR reads in MiXCR, one entry per CDR3 protein. The sample carries 800,000 to 950,000 distinct CDR3 sequences, roughly 50% recorded once. Input material: blood. These receptors were obtained from a girl aged 10 to 17 with multiple sclerosis.

This clonotype was seen a handful of times. The rearrangement joins TRBV19 to TRBJ1-6; the D gene is possibly TRBD1 (5 bases). V was clipped by 5 bases and J by 6 bases, with 11 bases between them. CDR3 size: 14 residues. Germline V gene sequence: CDR1 LNHDA, CDR2 SQIVND (reference sequence). CDR3 protein: CASSSGTGNSPLHF. As DNA, the CDR3 is TGTGCCAGTAGTTCCGGGACGGGTAATTCACCCCTCCACTTT.

This chain joins TRBV29-1 and TRBJ1-1; D might be TRBD1 (6 bases). The CDR3 is made up of 15 amino acids. V gave up 0 bases and J gave up 5 bases, with 16 bases separating them. CDR1 is SQVTM and CDR2 is ANQGSEA in the germline V gene. The CDR3 loop is CSVEEKGGGTTEAFF. CDR3 nucleotides: TGCAGCGTTGAAGAAAAGGGAGGGGGTACTACTGAAGCTTTCTTT. Based on the CDR3 plus reference TRBV29-1 and TRBJ1-1, the full variable domain is SAVISQKPSRDICQRGTSLTIQCQVDSQVTMMFWYRQQPGQSLTLIATANQGSEATYESGFVIDKFPISRPNLTFSTLTVSNMSPEDSSIYLCSVEEKGGGTTEAFFGQGTRLTVV.

This rearrangement joins TRBV12-3 or TRBV12-4 to TRBJ1-6, with 9 bases aligning to TRBD1. The CDR3 has 15 amino acids. J lost 7 bases, V lost 1 base, and 2 bases had no gene match. This CDR3 is CASSLGDRVNSPLHF. The CDR3 DNA follows: TGTGCCAGCAGTTTAGGGGACAGGGTGAATTCACCCCTCCACTTT.

The CDR3 loop is CSARAGKPTFIYTQYF. The CDR3 nucleotides are TGCAGTGCTAGAGCTGGCAAACCCACGTTCATATATACGCAGTATTTT. The chain links TRBV20-1 to TRBJ2-3; no definite D call. The V end lost 1 base, the J end lost 7 bases, and 21 bases lay between the germline ends. Germline V lookup: CDR1 DFQATT, CDR2 SNEGSKA (reference sequence). The CDR3 sequence is 16 residues long.

The chain is built from TRBV4-2 and TRBJ2-1, with 12 bases fitting TRBD2. CDR1 is LGHNA and CDR2 is YNFKEQ in the germline V gene. Trimming took 0 bases from V and 7 from J; bases not matched to a gene: 7. The CDR3 covers 17 residues. This CDR3 reads CASSQDRLAGVNNEQFF. As DNA, the CDR3 is TGTGCCAGCAGCCAAGATAGACTAGCGGGAGTGAATAATGAGCAGTTCTTC.

This clonotype showed up just once. The rearrangement uses TRBV5-1 and TRBJ2-3; D might be TRBD1 (5 bases). The last part of the DNA fits TRBJ1-5 better; the J call may be wrong. Germline-derived CDR1 and CDR2 are SGHRS and YFSETQ. The CDR3 is 15 amino acids. The CDR3 sequence is CASSLRGDSTDTQHF. The CDR3 region has the DNA TGCGCCAGCAGCTTGCGGGGCGATAGCACAGATACGCAGCATTTT.

This clonotype turned up a few times. The rearrangement uses TRBV29-1 and TRBJ1-2, with TRBD1 matching over 9 bases. Looked up from germline, CDR1 is SQVTM and CDR2 is ANQGSEA. The CDR3 is 15 residues long. The V segment lost 0 bases and the J segment 5 bases; nucleotides outside the gene matches: 7. In DNA, the CDR3 is TGCAGCGTTGAAGATTTGGGGACAGGGCTTTATGGCTACACCTTC. Its protein is CSVEDLGTGLYGYTF. Complete variable domain (other parts from reference TRBV29-1 and TRBJ1-2): SAVISQKPSRDICQRGTSLTIQCQVDSQVTMMFWYRQQPGQSLTLIATANQGSEATYESGFVIDKFPISRPNLTFSTLTVSNMSPEDSSIYLCSVEDLGTGLYGYTFGSGTRLTVV.

This clonotype was picked up a small number of times. The genes are TRBV10-3 and TRBJ2-3, with 10 nucleotides matching TRBD2. The CDR3 extends over 16 amino acids. In germline, CDR1 is ENHRY, CDR2 SYGVKD. V lost 6 bases to trimming and J lost 0 bases; unmatched junction nucleotides: 6. CDR3 amino acids: CAIRRTSGSSTDTQYF. The CDR3 coding sequence is TGTGCCATCAGAAGGACTAGCGGATCTAGCACAGATACGCAGTATTTT.

V gene TRBV5-1 combines with J gene TRBJ2-1; TRBD2 matches at 12 bases. Germline V lookup: CDR1 SGHRS, CDR2 YFSETQ. V was pared by 5 bases and J by 5 bases, with 11 bases of the junction left unmatched. The CDR3 extends over 17 amino acids. CDR3 coding DNA: TGCGCCAGCAGTTTTGGACTAGCGGGAAGCGCTCACAATGAGCAGTTCTTC. Its translation is CASSFGLAGSAHNEQFF.